This T cell receptor beta chain was obtained from a study of CD8+CD57+ T cells in acquired aplastic anemia. Study in general: Sorting CD4+ and CD8+ cells gave DNA averaging around 3 ug.

Concerning this clonotype: Its antigen remains unidentified.

Template material for TCR beta VDJ and CDR3 profiling consisted of genomic DNA. From the reads, TCRdb called clonotypes with MiXCR, one entry per CDR3 protein. The sample includes hundreds of thousands of distinct CDR3 sequences, 25% to 40% of them seen just once. Flow cytometry had shown expanded CD8+CD57+ cells in the patients chosen for sequencing. Untreated patients provided the blood samples, with no therapy given before sampling. Germline V gene data show CDR1 as SQVTM and CDR2 as ANQGSEA. The ends lost 7 bases at V and 1 base at J; junction bases unmatched: 4. The CDR3 sequence is 13 residues long. Study-level findings and limits: Researchers reported that CD8+ Simpson's diversity was not significantly different in patients versus controls.

The specimen was sorted CD4+, CD8+, or CD8+CD57+ T cells (not recorded which) from PBMCs. The receptor comes from a human donor with aplastic anemia. The chain carries TRBV29-1 and TRBJ2-5, with 9 bases aligning to TRBD2. CDR3 sequence: CSALTSGQETQYF. In DNA form, the CDR3 reads TGCAGCGCCTTGACTAGCGGCCAAGAGACCCAGTACTTC. The full variable domain, with the rest looked up from reference TRBV29-1 and TRBJ2-5, is SAVISQKPSRDICQRGTSLTIQCQVDSQVTMMFWYRQQPGQSLTLIATANQGSEATYESGFVIDKFPISRPNLTFSTLTVSNMSPEDSSIYLCSALTSGQETQYFGPGTRLLVL.